This is a list of T cell receptor beta chains from one sample in a study of cytomegalovirus exposure and HLA in healthy donors. Profiling relied on immunoSEQ multiplex PCR, and the TCRdb table lists in-frame clones only, not all of them. The table shows more than 90,000 clones, with around 76% occurring only once. Sequencing was done on a sample of PBMCs. These receptors came from a human donor in good health. CDR3s include the opening cysteine and the closing phenylalanine or tryptophan. D genes are given only for firm matches. A row's size may be missing; if present it is once, few, many or a size class.

J gene,D gene,V gene,clone size,CDR3 DNA,CDR3 protein
TRBJ2-7,TRBD2,TRBV2,.,TGTGCCAGCAGGAGCCAGCCGGGACTAACCTTCGAGCAGTACTTC,CASRSQPGLTFEQYF
TRBJ2-3,TRBD2,TRBV7-9,.,TGTGCCAGCAGCTTAGAGTCTAGCGGGAGAGGGGATACGCAGTATTTT,CASSLESSGRGDTQYF
TRBJ1-4,.,TRBV4-2,.,TGTGCCAGCAGCCAAGATTCCGGGATGGCTAATGAAAAACTGTTTTTT,CASSQDSGMANEKLFF
TRBJ1-1,.,TRBV5-4,.,TGTGCCAGCAGCTTACTGCGATCGAACACTGAAGCTTTCTTT,CASSLLRSNTEAFF
TRBJ2-3,.,TRBV10-3,.,TGTGCCATCAGTGAGACGGCCGGTGGTAGGGGTACGCAGTATTTT,CAISETAGGRGTQYF
TRBJ2-7,.,TRBV7-2,.,TGTGCCAGCAGCTTATTTAGCTCTTACGAGCAGTACTTC,CASSLFSSYEQYF
TRBJ2-2,.,TRBV7-9,.,TGTGCCAGCAGACAAATAAAACAGGTCACCGGGGAGCTGTTTTTT,CASRQIKQVTGELFF
TRBJ2-7,.,TRBV5-1,.,TGCGCCAGCAGCTTGTTGCAGGGGGGACTAGGCGAGCAGTACTTC,CASSLLQGGLGEQYF
TRBJ2-3,TRBD2,TRBV7-6,.,TGTGCCAGCAGCTTAGGGTCAGCGGGGGGGCGAACAGATACGCAGTATTTT,CASSLGSAGGRTDTQYF
TRBJ1-1,TRBD1,TRBV5-1,.,TGCGCCAGCAGCGATCTTCCGGGACAGGCGAACACTGAAGCTTTCTTT,CASSDLPGQANTEAFF
TRBJ2-7,.,TRBV30,.,TGTGCCTGGACCCGCGACTACGAGCAGTACTTC,CAWTRDYEQYF
TRBJ2-5,.,TRBV7-2,.,TGTGCCAGCAGCCCAGGACAGACCCAAGAGACCCAGTACTTC,CASSPGQTQETQYF
TRBJ1-4,.,TRBV19,.,TGTGCCAGTAGTATAGAAGGCGGAGGGAGGGGTGAAAAACTGTTTTTT,CASSIEGGGRGEKLFF
TRBJ2-1,TRBD2,TRBV4-2,.,TGTGCCAGCAGCCATCCACTAGCGGGGGGGCAGTTTAGAGGAAATGAGCAGTTCTTC,CASSHPLAGGQFRGNEQFF
TRBJ2-1,.,TRBV4-1,.,TGCGCCAGCAGAAAAACGGGGACCTACAATGAGCAGTTCTTC,CASRKTGTYNEQFF
TRBJ2-7,.,TRBV5-8,.,TGTGCCAGCAGCTACCCGTATGGGCTTGGCTACGAGCAGTACTTC,CASSYPYGLGYEQYF
TRBJ2-7,.,TRBV6-6,.,TGTGCCAGCAGTTACTCGACTTACGAGCAGTACTTC,CASSYSTYEQYF
TRBJ1-1,TRBD1,TRBV5-4,.,TGTGCCAGCAGCTTGGAACAGGGGAGCACTGAAGCTTTCTTT,CASSLEQGSTEAFF
TRBJ2-7,TRBD1,TRBV5-6,few,TGTGCCAGCAGCCCCTGGACAGGGGCCGAGCAGTACTTC,CASSPWTGAEQYF
TRBJ1-1,.,TRBV20-1,many,TGCAGTGCTCCAGGCCGAGCTGAAGCTTTCTTT,CSAPGRAEAFF
TRBJ2-7,.,TRBV5-1,.,TGCGCCAGCAGCTTGGTTGGGGGGGCATACGAGCAGTACTTC,CASSLVGGAYEQYF
TRBJ1-2,.,TRBV6-1,.,TGTGCCAGCAGTGACGGAGACTATGGCTACACCTTC,CASSDGDYGYTF
TRBJ1-2,TRBD1,TRBV5-4,.,TGTGCCAGCAGCTTACAGGGGGATTCTAGCTATGGCTACACCTTC,CASSLQGDSSYGYTF
TRBJ2-3,TRBD1,TRBV6-5,.,TGTGCCAGCAGTTACTCGAACAGGGGCGCAGATACGCAGTATTTT,CASSYSNRGADTQYF
TRBJ2-3,TRBD1,TRBV2,.,TGTGCCAGCAGTGACTTGCCAGGGGGTCCTAGCACAGATACGCAGTATTTT,CASSDLPGGPSTDTQYF
TRBJ1-2,TRBD1,TRBV27,.,TGTGCCAGCAGGGGGTCGGGACAGGGGGATGGCTACACCTTC,CASRGSGQGDGYTF
TRBJ2-7,TRBD1,TRBV5-5,.,TGTGCCAGCAGCTACTGGGACAGCTCCTACGAGCAGTACTTC,CASSYWDSSYEQYF
TRBJ2-5,TRBD2,TRBV5-8,.,TGTGCCAGCAGCCGATTTGGACTAGCGGGGGGATACCAAGAGACCCAGTACTTC,CASSRFGLAGGYQETQYF
TRBJ2-1,TRBD1,TRBV25-1,few,TGTGCCAGCAGTGGGACAGGGAATGAGCAGTTCTTC,CASSGTGNEQFF
TRBJ2-5,TRBD1,TRBV9,.,TGTGCCAGCAGCGTCGGGGACAGGGAGTTTGTAGAGACCCAGTACTTC,CASSVGDREFVETQYF
TRBJ1-5,TRBD1,TRBV6-6,.,TGTGCCAGCAGTTACCAAATCACAGGGGTCAATCAGCCCCAGCATTTT,CASSYQITGVNQPQHF
TRBJ2-3,.,TRBV11-2,.,TGTGCCAGCAGCTTAGTTGCGCTGGGGCCGGATACGCAGTATTTT,CASSLVALGPDTQYF
TRBJ2-7,.,TRBV6-6,.,TGTGCCAGCACCTGGCCGTCGCCAGGAGGGATCTACGAGCAGTACTTC,CASTWPSPGGIYEQYF
TRBJ1-5,.,TRBV6-1,.,TGTGCCAGCAGTGATAGAGGACAGCTTAGGTATCAGCCCCAGCATTTT,CASSDRGQLRYQPQHF
TRBJ1-1,TRBD1,TRBV5-4,.,TGTGCCAGCAGCTTCAACAGGGGGCAGAACACTGAAGCTTTCTTT,CASSFNRGQNTEAFF
TRBJ1-5,.,TRBV18,.,TGTGCCAGCTCCTGGGGGCTTAGCAATCAGCCCCAGCATTTT,CASSWGLSNQPQHF